This T cell receptor (beta chain) was found in a study of beta chain features in type 1 diabetes. Worth noting for this clone: Its target is unknown.

The CDR3 sequence is 13 residues long. V was shortened by 4 bases and J by 2 bases, with 9 bases between the two germline ends. Germline CDR1 and CDR2: LNHDA and SQIVND (reference sequence). The study reverse transcribed the entire isolated RNA, so it sequenced expressed TCRB transcripts. Sequenced naive, central memory and regulatory T cell samples produced an average of about 3.57 million reads. The method was immunoSEQ multiplex PCR; TCRdb's version includes in-frame clones alone and lacks a portion of them. The sample records roughly 350,000 clones, roughly 11% being singletons. Study-level results: A moderate, significant TCRB CDR3 shortening appeared in type 1 diabetes across four CD4+ subsets. A PCR bias possibly favoring shorter templates would apply equally to patients and controls.

The TCR comes from a woman younger than 45 in good health. The rearrangement links TRBV19 to TRBJ2-7, with D possibly being TRBD2 (5 bases). Input material: naive CD4+ T cells from blood. CDR3 protein: CASSSEGPYEQYF. The CDR3 DNA follows: TGTGCCAGTAGTAGCGAGGGTCCCTACGAGCAGTACTTC.